The 18 T cell receptor beta chains below were found in one sample sequenced in a study of T cell repertoires in cytomegalovirus infection. TCRdb processed the reads anew with MiXCR; each CDR3 protein has one entry. The data contain about a million distinct CDR3 sequences, around 32% of them singletons. Their recognized antigens are unknown. The specimen comprised cultured CD8+ T cells from PBMCs, sampled from culture after CMV antigen stimulation. Receptors originate from a human donor in good health (CMV status not recorded). Some clones in this sample may be carry-over from other donors' samples.

This clonotype has just a few counts. V is TRBV10-3 and J is TRBJ2-4; 7 bases are shared with TRBD1. The germline V gene encodes CDR1 ENHRY and CDR2 SYGVKD. V lost 0 bases, J lost 4 bases, and 3 bases stayed unmatched. The CDR3 is 15 residues long. CDR3 sequence reads: CAISESDREKNIQYF. The CDR3, as DNA: TGTGCCATCAGTGAGTCCGACAGGGAGAAAAACATTCAGTACTTC.

V is TRBV6-6 and J is TRBJ2-5, with D tentatively TRBD1 or TRBD2 (5 bases each). In germline, CDR1 is MNHNY, CDR2 SVGAGI (reference sequence). The CDR3 is 15 amino acids. Trimming cost V 8 bases and J 2 bases, with 18 bases left between them. The CDR3 DNA is TGTGCCAGCGGCCCGGTTTGGGGACGGCAAGAGACCCAGTACTTC. Amino acids: CASGPVWGRQETQYF.

This clonotype showed up just a few times. The J gene is TRBJ2-2, the V gene TRBV24-1; D call uncertain. From germline, CDR1 is KGHDR and CDR2 SFDVKD. CDR3 length: 14 residues. Trimming pared 4 bases from V and 3 bases from J, leaving 8 bases between. The CDR3 sequence is CATSDRLDTGELFF. The CDR3 coding sequence is TGTGCCACCAGTGACCGCCTCGACACCGGGGAGCTGTTTTTT.

This clonotype was recorded a few times. The CDR3 spells CASSLGSVRELFF. The CDR3 DNA sequence: TGTGCCAGTAGTCTCGGAAGTGTCCGGGAGCTGTTTTTT. The chain couples TRBV19 to TRBJ2-2; no definite D call. Germline V gene lookup returns CDR1 LNHDA and CDR2 SQIVND (reference sequence). The germline V and J ends were trimmed by 5 bases and 9 bases, with 13 bases remaining between them. This CDR3 spans 13 amino acids. Full variable domain (outside the CDR3, taken from reference TRBV19 and TRBJ2-2): DGGITQSPKYLFRKEGQNVTLSCEQNLNHDAMYWYRQDPGQGLRLIYYSQIVNDFQKGDIAEGYSVSREKKESFPLTVTSAQKNPTAFYLCASSLGSVRELFFGEGSRLTVL.

This clonotype was seen repeatedly, ten times or more. V usage is TRBV7-2 and J usage is TRBJ2-1; the D is unclear. V was pared by 1 base and J by 5 bases, with 12 bases between. Looked up from germline, CDR1 is SGHTA and CDR2 is FQGNSA. CDR3 length: 15 residues. CDR3 coding DNA: TGTGCCAGCAGCTTAGAGGGATTTGGGCACAATGAGCAGTTCTTC. Amino acids: CASSLEGFGHNEQFF.

The chain combines TRBV20-1 with TRBJ2-1; no clear D gene. V was clipped by 0 bases and J by 0 bases, with 12 bases between them. The germline gives CDR1 DFQATT, CDR2 SNEGSKA (reference sequence). The CDR3 totals 16 residues. The CDR3 DNA is TGCAGTGCTAGAGATTTCGGGTCCGGCTCCTACAATGAGCAGTTCTTC. Its translation is CSARDFGSGSYNEQFF.

Ten or more counts support this clonotype. The chain carries TRBV7-8 and TRBJ2-7; perhaps D is TRBD1 or TRBD2 (5 bases each). Per germline, CDR1 SGHVS and CDR2 FQNEAQ. Trimming took off 5 bases at V and 3 bases at J, with 11 bases between the two ends. The CDR3 runs to 13 residues. The CDR3 loop is CASSQGRIYEQYV. DNA of the CDR3: TGTGCCAGCAGCCAGGGACGGATCTACGAGCAGTACGTC.

This clonotype was counted at least ten times. This sequence joins TRBV7-8 and TRBJ2-1; D possibly corresponds to TRBD2 (6 bases). Trimming shortened V by 1 base and J by 0 bases, and 10 bases separated the two germline ends. The CDR3 consists of 16 residues. CDR1 is SGHVS, CDR2 FQNEAQ, per germline. CDR3 nucleotides: TGTGCCAGCAGCTTAGATTTCGGGAGCTCCTACAATGAGCAGTTCTTC. Its translation is CASSLDFGSSYNEQFF.

Remarks on this clonotype: An end of the junction does not agree with germline; a read error may underlie this. This chain links TRBV10-3 with TRBJ2-7; D possibly uses TRBD1 or TRBD2 (5 bases each). CDR3 length: 14 amino acids. Looked up from germline, CDR1 is ENHRY and CDR2 is SYGVKD. The CDR3 here is CVISESGGSEEQYF. CDR3 in DNA: TGTGTCATCAGTGAGTCTGGGGGTTCGGAGGAGCAGTACTTC.

V usage is TRBV2 and J usage is TRBJ1-6; no definite D call. The CDR3 runs 13 residues. Trimming took 10 bases from V and 7 from J, leaving 14 bases between them. Germline V lookup: CDR1 SNHLY, CDR2 FYNNEI. The CDR3 nucleotides read TGTGCCATCCTGCCCGTGCGGAATTCACCCCTCCACTTT. Its protein product is CAILPVRNSPLHF. The whole variable domain, filled in from reference TRBV2 and TRBJ1-6, reads EPEVTQTPSHQVTQMGQEVILRCVPISNHLYFYWYRQILGQKVEFLVSFYNNEISEKSEIFDDQFSVERPDGSNFTLKIRSTKLEDSAMYFCAILPVRNSPLHFGNGTRLTVT.

This clonotype was counted only a few times. The chain combines TRBV12-3 or TRBV12-4 with TRBJ2-2, with 7 bases fitting TRBD1. This CDR3 spans 19 amino acids. Germline trimming cut 4 bases from V and 0 bases from J; bases unmatched to any gene: 14. Written as DNA, the CDR3 is TGTGCCAGCAGTTCAATTCAACCCGGGACAGAAGCGAACACCGGGGAGCTGTTTTTT. It is translated as CASSSIQPGTEANTGELFF.

The V and J genes are TRBV25-1 and TRBJ2-5; no reliable D call. From germline, CDR1 is MGHDK and CDR2 SYGVNS. This CDR3 has 14 residues. V was shortened by 4 bases and J by 5 bases, with 14 bases between the two germline ends. The CDR3 spells CASSGGQPRETQYF. DNA of the CDR3: TGTGCCAGCAGTGGTGGCCAGCCCAGGGAGACCCAGTACTTC.

This clonotype has at least ten counts. The chain uses TRBV25-1 and TRBJ1-2; D is unresolved. The V gene lost 4 bases and the J gene lost 8 bases, with 17 bases spanning the gap. CDR1 is MGHDK and CDR2 is SYGVNS in the germline V gene. CDR3 length equals 14 residues. CDR3 sequence: CASSGPDARRGYTF. The DNA of the CDR3 is TGTGCCAGCAGTGGACCGGACGCGCGAAGAGGCTACACCTTC.

A few counts support this clonotype. This rearrangement joins TRBV7-9 to TRBJ2-3; tentative D call: TRBD2 (6 bases). Deletions cut 1 base from V and 0 bases from J, with 17 bases between. The CDR3 totals 18 residues. Looked up from germline, CDR1 is SEHNR and CDR2 is FQNEAQ (reference sequence). The CDR3 region is CASSLDFGGAPSTDTQYF. CDR3 in DNA: TGTGCCAGCAGCTTAGATTTTGGAGGGGCCCCTAGCACAGATACGCAGTATTTT. The whole variable domain, filled in from reference TRBV7-9 and TRBJ2-3, reads DTGVSQNPRHKITKRGQNVTFRCDPISEHNRLYWYRQTLGQGPEFLTYFQNEAQLEKSRLLSDRFSAERPKGSFSTLEIQRTEQGDSAMYLCASSLDFGGAPSTDTQYFGPGTRLTVL.

The V call is TRBV19, the J call TRBJ1-2, with unresolved D. Trimming stripped 3 bases from V and 4 bases from J, with 6 bases between. The CDR3 consists of 12 residues. Per the germline V gene, CDR1 is LNHDA and CDR2 is SQIVND (reference sequence). CDR3 DNA: TGTGCCAGTAGTATTAAAGGCTATGGCTACACCTTC. Encoded protein: CASSIKGYGYTF.

This clonotype has only a few counts. The chain has TRBV4-3 and TRBJ2-2, with D tentatively TRBD1 or TRBD2 (5 bases each). Trimming shortened V by 1 base and J by 0 bases, and 12 bases separated the two germline ends. Germline V gene data show CDR1 as LGHNA and CDR2 as YSLEER. The CDR3 sequence is 17 residues long. The CDR3 is CASSQGVRGANTGELFF. As DNA, the CDR3 is TGCGCCAGCAGCCAAGGAGTAAGGGGAGCGAACACCGGGGAGCTGTTTTTT.

The CDR3 sequence: CASSYGSGDEQYV. CDR3 sequence (DNA): TGTGCCAGCAGTTACGGGAGCGGCGACGAGCAGTACGTC. The V call is TRBV6-2 or TRBV6-3, the J call TRBJ2-7; tentatively, D is TRBD2 (5 bases). The length of the CDR3 is 13 residues. The V and J ends lost 2 bases and 5 bases respectively, with 10 bases between them. In germline, CDR1 is MNHEY, CDR2 SVGEGT.

This chain links TRBV5-8 with TRBJ2-7, with TRBD2 matching over 10 bases. Trimming removed 2 bases from V and 3 bases from J; junction bases left unmatched: 8. Germline values: CDR1 SGHTS, CDR2 YDEGEE. This CDR3 is 16 amino acids long. The CDR3: CASSFSGGPGVYEQYF. CDR3 bases: TGTGCCAGCAGCTTTAGCGGGGGGCCTGGGGTCTACGAGCAGTACTTC.